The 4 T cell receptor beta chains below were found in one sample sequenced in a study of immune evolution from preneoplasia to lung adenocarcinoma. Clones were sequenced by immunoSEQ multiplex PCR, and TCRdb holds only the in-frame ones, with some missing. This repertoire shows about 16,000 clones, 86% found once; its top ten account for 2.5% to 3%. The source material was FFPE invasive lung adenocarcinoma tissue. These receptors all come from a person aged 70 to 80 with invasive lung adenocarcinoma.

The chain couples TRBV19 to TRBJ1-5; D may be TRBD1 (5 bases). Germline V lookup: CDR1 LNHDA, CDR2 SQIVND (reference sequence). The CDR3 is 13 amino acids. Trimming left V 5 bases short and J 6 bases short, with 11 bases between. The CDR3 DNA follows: TGTGCCAGTAGTGGCGGGGCGGGTCAGCCCCAGCATTTT. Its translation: CASSGGAGQPQHF.

For the CDR3, the DNA is TGTGCCAGCAGTACAGGACAGGGGGCGTTTGAGCAGTACTTC. Protein: CASSTGQGAFEQYF. The J gene is TRBJ2-7, the V gene TRBV6-1, with 11 bases lining up with TRBD1. The CDR3 sequence is 14 residues long. V shed 5 bases and J 7 bases; nucleotides not matched to a gene: 7. The V gene's germline CDR1 is MNHNS and CDR2 SASEGT.

The CDR3 reads CASKRPGTGTDTQYF. The CDR3 DNA reads TGTGCCAGCAAACGGCCCGGGACAGGCACAGATACGCAGTATTTT. The V and J genes are TRBV2 and TRBJ2-3; TRBD1 agrees at 7 bases. The CDR3 sequence is 15 residues long. The junction had 8 bases not matched to a gene; V was cut back by 7 bases and J by 1 base. Germline CDR1 reads SNHLY; CDR2 reads FYNNEI.

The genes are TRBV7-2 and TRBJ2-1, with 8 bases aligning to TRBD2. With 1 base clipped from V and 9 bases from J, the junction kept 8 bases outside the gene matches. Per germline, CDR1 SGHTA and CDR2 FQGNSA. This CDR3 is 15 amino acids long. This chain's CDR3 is CASSLVVGGASEQFF. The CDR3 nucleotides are TGTGCCAGCAGCTTAGTCGTCGGGGGGGCAAGTGAGCAGTTCTTC.